The clone carrying this TCR beta chain came up a few times. The data were obtained in a study of T cells in Graves' hyperthyroidism and ophthalmopathy. Amplified TCR beta CDR3 regions came from RNA transcripts. Primed by the HTBI set, a first-round RT-PCR was run on the TCR CDR3. TCRdb re-derived calls from the multiplex PCR reads in MiXCR, one entry per CDR3 protein. The sample has over 300,000 distinct CDR3 sequences; around 13% are singletons. The CDR3 is made up of 15 amino acids. V was shortened by 3 bases and J by 5 bases, with 13 bases between the two germline ends. Germline V CDR1 and CDR2: ENHRY, SYGVKD.

This TCR came from a woman between 35 and 50 years old with Graves' ophthalmopathy. This chain links TRBV10-3 with TRBJ2-2; a possible D gene is TRBD2 (6 bases). The sample was blood. CDR3 loop: CAISDPGLVTGELFF. The DNA of the CDR3 is TGTGCCATCAGTGATCCGGGACTTGTGACCGGGGAGCTGTTTTTT.